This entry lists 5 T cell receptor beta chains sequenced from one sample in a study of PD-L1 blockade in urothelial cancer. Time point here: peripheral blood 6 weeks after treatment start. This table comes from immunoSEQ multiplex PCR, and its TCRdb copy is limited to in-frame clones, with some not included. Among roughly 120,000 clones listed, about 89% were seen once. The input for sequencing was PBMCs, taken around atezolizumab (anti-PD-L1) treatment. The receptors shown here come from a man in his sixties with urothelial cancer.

CDR3 loop: CASNDRGDYTDTQYF. As DNA, the CDR3 is TGTGCCAGCAACGACAGGGGTGACTACACAGATACGCAGTATTTT. J is TRBJ2-3 and V is TRBV5-4; 8 nucleotides line up with TRBD1. Germline values: CDR1 SGHNT, CDR2 YYREEE (reference sequence). The J segment lost 2 bases and the V segment lost 6 bases, leaving 8 bases of the junction unmatched. The CDR3 has 15 amino acids.

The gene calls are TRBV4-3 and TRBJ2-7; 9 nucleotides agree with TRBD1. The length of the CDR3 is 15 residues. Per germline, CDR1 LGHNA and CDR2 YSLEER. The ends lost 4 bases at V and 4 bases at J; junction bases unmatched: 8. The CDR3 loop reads CASSRGTGSIYEQYF. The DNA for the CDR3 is TGCGCCAGCAGCCGAGGGACAGGGTCCATTTACGAGCAGTACTTC.

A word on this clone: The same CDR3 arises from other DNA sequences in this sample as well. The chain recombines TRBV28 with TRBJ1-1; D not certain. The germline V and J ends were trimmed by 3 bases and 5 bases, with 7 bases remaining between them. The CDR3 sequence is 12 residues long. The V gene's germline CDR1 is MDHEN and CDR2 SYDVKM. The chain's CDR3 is CASSLVRTEAFF. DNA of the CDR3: TGTGCCAGCAGTTTGGTTCGGACTGAAGCTTTCTTT. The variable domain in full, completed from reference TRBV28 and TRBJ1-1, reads DVKVTQSSRYLVKRTGEKVFLECVQDMDHENMFWYRQDPGLGLRLIYFSYDVKMKEKGDIPEGYSVSREKKERFSLILESASTNQTSMYLCASSLVRTEAFFGQGTRLTVV.

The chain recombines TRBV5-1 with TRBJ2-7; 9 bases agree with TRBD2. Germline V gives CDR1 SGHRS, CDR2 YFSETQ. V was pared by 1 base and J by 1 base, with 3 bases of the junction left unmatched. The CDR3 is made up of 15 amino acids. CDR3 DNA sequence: TGCGCCAGCAGCTTGCCTAGCGGGGTGTCCTACGAGCAGTACTTC. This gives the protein CASSLPSGVSYEQYF. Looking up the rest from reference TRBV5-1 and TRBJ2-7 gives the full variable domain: KAGVTQTPRYLIKTRGQQVTLSCSPISGHRSVSWYQQTPGQGLQFLFEYFSETQRNKGNFPGRFSGRQFSNSRSEMNVSTLELGDSALYLCASSLPSGVSYEQYFGPGTRLTVT.

CDR3 protein: CASSPGVNIQYF. CDR3 nucleotides: TGTGCCAGCAGCCCAGGGGTAAACATTCAGTACTTC. The chain couples TRBV11-2 to TRBJ2-4; D may be TRBD1 (6 bases). The CDR3 is 12 amino acids. The V end lost 5 bases, the J end lost 6 bases, and 8 bases lay between the germline ends. The V gene's germline CDR1 is SGHAT and CDR2 FQNNGV.